Presented here are 13 T cell receptor beta chains from one specimen sequenced in a study of CD8+ T cells in alopecia areata (dated by TCRdb to the late 2010s). Library method: the immunoSEQ multiplex PCR assay. To provide template for TCR sequencing, every sample had RNA extracted and reverse transcribed into cDNA. The immuneACCESS repertoire file appears here via TCRdb, limited to in-frame rearrangements. These files lack a portion of the clones; in checked studies, under half of the deficit traces to unresolved V genes, and the cause of the others is not known. In all, the sample holds over 3,000 clones, and about two thirds of those were seen once. The ten biggest clones cover about 6.8% of the sample. Material for sequencing was skin. The source is a human donor in good health.

V and J are TRBV7-2 and TRBJ2-1; a possible D gene is TRBD2 (5 bases). Trimming stripped 2 bases from V and 12 bases from J, with 14 bases between. This CDR3 is 13 amino acids long. From germline, CDR1 is SGHTA and CDR2 FQGNSA. DNA of the CDR3: TGTGCCAGCAGCTTAACCTTTCCAGGAGGGCAGTTCTTC. Its protein product is CASSLTFPGGQFF. Full variable domain (rest looked up from reference TRBV7-2 and TRBJ2-1): GAGVSQSPSNKVTEKGKDVELRCDPISGHTALYWYRQSLGQGLEFLIYFQGNSAPDKSGLPSDRFSAERTGGSVSTLTIQRTQQEDSAVYLCASSLTFPGGQFFGPGTRLTVL.

This sequence joins TRBV7-2 and TRBJ1-6, with unresolved D. This CDR3 region has 15 residues. Germline V lookup: CDR1 SGHTA, CDR2 FQGNSA. V lost 5 bases to trimming and J lost 3 bases, with 11 bases between them. The CDR3 loop is CASSVQRNYNSPLHF. CDR3 nucleotide sequence: TGTGCCAGCAGCGTTCAGCGGAACTATAATTCACCCCTCCACTTT.

The chain carries TRBV11-2 and TRBJ1-5; TRBD1 might be the D (5 bases). V lost 2 bases and J 2 bases, leaving 22 bases between the germline ends. CDR1 SGHAT and CDR2 FQNNGV come from the germline V gene. The CDR3 contains 19 residues. CDR3 sequence (DNA): TGTGCCAGCAGCTTATTACCCTATCGAAGGGACGGAGGCAATCAGCCCCAGCATTTT. Translation: CASSLLPYRRDGGNQPQHF.

The chain couples TRBV7-6 to TRBJ2-7; tentative D call: TRBD2 (6 bases). Germline CDR1 is SGHVS and CDR2 is FNYEAQ. The CDR3 contains 13 residues. The germline V and J ends were trimmed by 4 bases and 5 bases, with 12 bases remaining between them. The CDR3 is CASSSRTGDEQYF. In DNA, the CDR3 is TGTGCCAGCAGCTCCCGGACGGGAGACGAGCAGTACTTC.

CDR3 nucleotides: TGTGCCAGCAGCTCTCGGGACAGACCACTCTCTGGGGCCAACGTCCTGACTTTC. Translation gives CASSSRDRPLSGANVLTF. The J gene is TRBJ2-6, the V gene TRBV7-8, with 7 bases matching TRBD1. CDR1 SGHVS and CDR2 FQNEAQ come from the germline V gene. This CDR3 region has 18 residues. V lost 4 bases to trimming and J lost 0 bases; unmatched junction nucleotides: 9.

The genes are TRBV4-1 and TRBJ1-1; TRBD1 aligns across 8 bases. CDR1 MGHRA and CDR2 YSYEKL come from the germline V gene. Trimming removed 4 bases from V and 4 bases from J; junction bases left unmatched: 8. The CDR3 is 15 residues long. CDR3 sequence reads: CASSPPSGGGTEAFF. The CDR3 DNA reads as TGCGCCAGCAGCCCCCCGTCAGGGGGCGGCACTGAAGCTTTCTTT.

The chain uses TRBV6-5 and TRBJ2-3; TRBD1 might be the D (5 bases). This CDR3 spans 15 amino acids. Germline V CDR1 and CDR2: MNHEY, SVGAGI. With 0 bases removed from V and 2 bases from J, the gap between germline ends came to 9 bases. CDR3 bases: TGTGCCAGCAGTTACTCAGGGGTGGACACAGATACGCAGTATTTT. It translates to CASSYSGVDTDTQYF.

This chain links TRBV9 with TRBJ2-5; tentatively, D is TRBD2 (6 bases). Germline V gene data show CDR1 as SGDLS and CDR2 as YYNGEE. The CDR3 is 16 amino acids. Trimming took 4 bases from V and 0 from J, leaving 16 bases between them. Written as DNA, the CDR3 is TGTGCCAGCAGCTCCGCCCGGGGGACCCACCAAGAGACCCAGTACTTC. This encodes CASSSARGTHQETQYF.

This clone was seen more than once but under ten times. This rearrangement joins TRBV5-1 to TRBJ1-1, with no clear D. This CDR3 has 15 amino acids. The germline V gene encodes CDR1 SGHRS and CDR2 YFSETQ. The V end was cut by 5 bases, the J end by 1 base, with 15 bases between. The CDR3 nucleotides read TGCGCCAGCAGTAACCTCGGGTCTGGGAACACTGAAGCTTTCTTT. It is translated as CASSNLGSGNTEAFF.

V usage is TRBV6-4 and J usage is TRBJ2-5; no reliable D call. CDR1 and CDR2 (germline): MRHNA, SNTAGT. CDR3 length: 13 amino acids. Trimming took 4 bases from V and 6 from J, leaving 12 bases between them. CDR3 bases: TGTGCCAGCAGTGTTGATATTGGAAAGACCCAGTACTTC. Its translation: CASSVDIGKTQYF.

The rearrangement joins TRBV6-5 to TRBJ1-5, with D possibly matching TRBD1 (5 bases). The CDR3 has 12 amino acids. Trimming took 8 bases from V and 3 from J, leaving 8 bases between them. CDR1 is MNHEY and CDR2 is SVGAGI in the germline V gene. As DNA, the CDR3 is TGTGCCAGCCGGGGGAACAATCAGCCCCAGCATTTT. Residues: CASRGNNQPQHF.

A few counts support this clone. The chain combines TRBV6-5 with TRBJ2-4; 8 bases map to TRBD1. The CDR3 has 13 residues. The germline gives CDR1 MNHEY, CDR2 SVGAGI. V shed 4 bases, J shed 12 bases, and the junction held 8 bases outside the gene matches. This CDR3 is CASSSGTGRTQYF. The CDR3 nucleotides read TGTGCCAGCAGTTCCGGGACAGGTCGGACTCAGTACTTC.

This rearrangement joins TRBV11-2 to TRBJ2-5; 9 bases map to TRBD1. V was pared by 2 bases and J by 5 bases, with 6 bases of the junction left unmatched. Per germline, CDR1 SGHAT and CDR2 FQNNGV. The CDR3 consists of 15 residues. This CDR3 reads CASSLSTGGVETQYF. The CDR3 DNA sequence: TGTGCCAGCAGCTTATCTACAGGGGGCGTTGAGACCCAGTACTTC.